This paragraph reports one T cell receptor (beta chain). Its binding antigen is unknown. Base quality data are lacking; no much larger clone is found one base away. This record comes from a study of graft-versus-host responses after intestinal transplantation listed by TCRdb under 2021. About the investigation overall: The transplants that recipients got were multivisceral, liver-intestinal, or isolated intestinal. Every recipient was given anti-thymocyte globulin induction, followed by about three years of maintenance tacrolimus and steroids. After intestinal transplantation, graft-versus-host and host-versus-graft alloreactive T cell clones were followed in the graft, circulation and bone marrow using bulk TCR-beta CDR3 sequencing. To identify alloreactive clones, pre-transplant mixed lymphocyte reaction products were sequenced and compared with unstimulated pre-transplant donor and recipient T cells. The cohort enrolled 24 intestinal transplant recipients, one of whom was a retransplant, and a few patients without pretransplant specimens were excluded. A peak of at least 4% donor T cells among recipient peripheral blood mononuclear cells was the definition used for donor T cell macrochimerism. Instead of going to the commercial service, samples from a few later patients were sequenced in-house on an Illumina MiSeq and processed with MiXCR. On the study overall, not on this receptor specifically: In patients with donor T cell macrochimerism, the allografts had high GvH to HvG T cell clonal ratios. The relatively low number and heterogeneity of intestinal transplant patients limited the conclusions. Peak levels of circulating GvH clones were associated with declines in HvG clones early after transplant. GvH clones were detected in recipient bone marrow, and some of these GvH clones were observed earlier in ileal mucosa or blood, consistent with an intestinal mucosal origin.

The CDR3 measures 12 amino acids from cysteine to phenylalanine. Kept here is only the CDR3 DNA, which spans 36 bases and is read in frame from base 1. The germline V gene (reference sequence) supplies CDR1 SEHNR and CDR2 FQNEAQ. Deletion took 2 bases off V and 11 bases off J, with a span of 7 bases between the germline ends. The method was the immunoSEQ multiplex PCR assay. High-throughput TCR-beta CDR3 sequencing of genomic DNA from most patients was performed by Adaptive Biotechnologies. In the authors' own workflow: Adaptive's ImmunoSEQ software supplied the TCR sequencing data for around 19 patients, while MiXCR and VDJtools were used to process a few other patients. Because the origin of CDR3 nucleotide sequences shared between donor and recipient could not be assigned, those sequences were removed. Alloreactive clones required at least 2-fold expansion over unstimulated cells and minimum CFSE-low frequency of 0.002% (template counts) or 0.001% (read counts). Mappable clones were those detected in sequenced pre-transplant spleen, lymph node, or MLR CFSE-low populations of the donor or recipient. Cumulative frequency of alloreactive clones was calculated as a percentage of all sequences weighted by copy number. TCRdb provides this immuneACCESS table in a form limited to in-frame rearrangements. Some clones are lacking; in checked studies, under half of them reflect an unresolved V gene, and why the rest are absent is not known. That table furnishes V, J and clone size, whereas the DNA furnished D and trimming. This sample has almost 70,000 clones in its table, and roughly 89% of those were observed once. The ten most abundant clones make up roughly 6.7% of the sample.

Bone marrow was aspirated after transplant from the posterior iliac crest or another site chosen by the physician. Rearrangement joined TRBV7-9 to TRBJ1-6, with no confidently assigned D gene. The receptor comes from a human patient who received an intestinal transplant, so some T cells may come from the graft donor. The sample was bone marrow, taken nearly 750 days after intestinal transplantation. DNA sequence: TGTGCCAGCAGCTTATTTGGGACACCCCTCCACTTT. This yields the protein CASSLFGTPLHF.